This T cell receptor (beta chain) was observed in a study of OX40 agonist ivuxolimab in advanced cancers. Background on the study: Eligibility admitted prior anti-PD-1, anti-PD-L1 or anti-CTLA-4 therapy; roughly 39% had some.

Generated by immunoSEQ multiplex PCR, the TCRdb table keeps only in-frame clones and is missing some. The data hold under 50,000 clones, with around 82% observed a single time. This CDR3 contains 14 residues. CDR1 is MNHNS and CDR2 is SASEGT in the germline V gene. V lost 4 bases and J 9 bases, leaving 16 bases between the germline ends. The clonotype was recovered from an adult with an advanced solid tumor such as melanoma, head and neck, liver or kidney cancer. This material consisted of CD4+ or CD8+ T cells sorted from blood, taken in a trial of the OX40 agonist ivuxolimab. The chain carries TRBV6-1 and TRBJ2-1; TRBD1 is a possible D gene (6 bases). The CDR3 sequence: CASSVPGHSAEQFF. CDR3 DNA sequence: TGTGCCAGCAGTGTCCCGGGACACTCGGCTGAGCAGTTCTTC.